The sequence of this TCR beta chain was determined in a study of PD-1 blockade in classical Hodgkin lymphoma. Study-level points and caveats: Repertoires differed for reasons still undefined, possibly disease activity or prior therapy. When set against healthy donors, newly diagnosed patients were reported to show lower baseline TCR diversity.

Remarks on this clone: The antigen is not known.

Germline lookup yields CDR1 SGHTA and CDR2 FQGTGA. The length of the CDR3 is 16 residues. The V end was cut by 2 bases, the J end by 2 bases, with 14 bases between. Time point given: newly diagnosed, previously untreated cHL patient sample. Magnetic negative selection purified CD4+ T cells from thawed PBMCs. Comparison came from newly diagnosed, untreated classical Hodgkin lymphoma PBMCs. The protocol was immunoSEQ multiplex PCR, while the TCRdb copy is restricted to in-frame clones and leaves out a portion. The data contain more than 30,000 clones, 88% of them singletons. The sample consisted of CD4+ T cells from blood. The chain combines TRBV7-3 with TRBJ2-3, with D possibly being TRBD2 (5 bases). The TCR sequence derives from a human donor with classical Hodgkin lymphoma. CDR3 sequence reads: CASSLRDGRDTDTQYF. The DNA for the CDR3 is TGTGCCAGCAGCTTACGGGATGGTAGGGACACAGATACGCAGTATTTT.